The clone carrying this T cell receptor (beta chain) was counted between two and nine times. The antigen is not known. Stability of Graves' hyperthyroidism was defined as absent ophthalmopathy progression within 18 months. The study enrolled patients aged 18 to 65 with newly diagnosed hyperthyroidism of under 2 months' duration. TCR beta CDR3 sequences were amplified from RNA transcripts. The HTBI primer set served for first-round RT-PCR of the TCR CDR3. TCRdb analysed the multiplex PCR reads with MiXCR anew, one entry per CDR3 protein. The top ten hold approximately 50% of the sample, which has approximately 210,000 distinct CDR3 sequences, more than 15% seen once. Per the germline V gene, CDR1 is SGDLS and CDR2 is YYNGEE. Deletions cut 1 base from V and 2 bases from J, with 6 bases between. The CDR3 contains 14 residues. This record belongs to a study of T cells in Graves' hyperthyroidism and ophthalmopathy. Study in general: Upon initial diagnosis and before any treatment, peripheral blood was collected.

Regarding the study as a whole: In the blood, most expanded thyroid clonotypes above 0.001 appeared as well.

Sequencing was done on a sample of blood. The clonotype was recovered from a man aged 45-60 years with Graves' hyperthyroidism. V gene TRBV9 combines with J gene TRBJ2-2; D not certain. CDR3 nucleotide sequence: TGTGCCAGCAGCGTAAGGATAAACACCGGGGAGCTGTTTTTT. Translated: CASSVRINTGELFF. The whole variable domain, remainder taken from reference TRBV9 and TRBJ2-2, is DSGVTQTPKHLITATGQRVTLRCSPRSGDLSVYWYQQSLDQGLQFLIQYYNGEERAKGNILERFSAQQFPDLHSELNLSSLELGDSALYFCASSVRINTGELFFGEGSRLTVL.